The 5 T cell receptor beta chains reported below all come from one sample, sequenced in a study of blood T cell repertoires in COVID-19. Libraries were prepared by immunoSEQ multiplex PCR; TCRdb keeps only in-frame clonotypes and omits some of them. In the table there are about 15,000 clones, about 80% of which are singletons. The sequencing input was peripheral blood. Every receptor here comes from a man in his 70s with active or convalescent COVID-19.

For the CDR3, the DNA is TGTGCCAGTAGTTTGACAGGGTATGAGCCCCAGCATTTT. This gives the protein CASSLTGYEPQHF. The chain recombines TRBV19 with TRBJ1-5, with 7 bases that match TRBD1. J was trimmed by 8 bases and V by 5 bases; bases with no gene match: 6. There are 13 residues in the CDR3. CDR1 is LNHDA and CDR2 is SQIVND in the germline V gene (reference sequence).

In nucleotides, the CDR3 is TGTGCCAGCAGTTACGGGAGCCCATCCGGGGAGCTGTTTTTT. Translating it yields CASSYGSPSGELFF. V is TRBV6-6 and J is TRBJ2-2, with TRBD2 as a possible D gene (5 bases). The V gene lost 2 bases and the J gene lost 6 bases, with 10 bases spanning the gap. This CDR3 is built from 14 residues. In germline, CDR1 is MNHNY, CDR2 SVGAGI (reference sequence).

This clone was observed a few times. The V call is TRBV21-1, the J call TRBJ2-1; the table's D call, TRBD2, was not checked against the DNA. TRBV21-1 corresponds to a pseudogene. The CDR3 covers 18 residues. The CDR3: CASSKEKLAGESYNEQFF. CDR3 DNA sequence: TGTGCCAGCAGCAAGGAGAAACTAGCGGGAGAGAGTTACAATGAGCAGTTCTTC.

The CDR3 coding sequence is TGTGCCAGCAGCTTAGATGGACAGAACACTGAAGCTTTCTTT. As protein: CASSLDGQNTEAFF. V is TRBV7-2 and J is TRBJ1-1; D might be TRBD1 (5 bases). Per the germline V gene, CDR1 is SGHTA and CDR2 is FQGNSA. Trimming took 1 base from V and 1 from J, leaving 7 bases between them. CDR3 length equals 14 residues.

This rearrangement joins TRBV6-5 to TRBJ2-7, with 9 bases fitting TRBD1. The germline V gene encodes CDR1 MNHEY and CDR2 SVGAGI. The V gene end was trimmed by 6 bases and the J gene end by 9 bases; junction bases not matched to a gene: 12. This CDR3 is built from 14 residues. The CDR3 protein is CASSRGQGPFRQYF. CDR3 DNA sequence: TGTGCCAGCAGCCGGGGACAGGGTCCGTTTAGGCAGTACTTC.